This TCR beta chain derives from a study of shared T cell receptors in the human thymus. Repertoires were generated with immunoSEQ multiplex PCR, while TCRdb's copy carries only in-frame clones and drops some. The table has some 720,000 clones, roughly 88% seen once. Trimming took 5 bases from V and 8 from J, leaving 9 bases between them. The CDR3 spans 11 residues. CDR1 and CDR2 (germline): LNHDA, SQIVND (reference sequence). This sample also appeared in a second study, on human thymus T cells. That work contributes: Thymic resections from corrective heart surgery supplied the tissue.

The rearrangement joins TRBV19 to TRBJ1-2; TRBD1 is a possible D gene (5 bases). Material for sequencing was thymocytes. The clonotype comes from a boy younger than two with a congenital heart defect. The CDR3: CASSRQSGYTF. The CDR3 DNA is TGTGCCAGTAGTCGACAGAGCGGCTACACCTTC.